Below are 18 T cell receptor beta chains sequenced from a single sample in a study of yellow fever vaccine responses in identical twins. Using its own MiXCR run on the RT-PCR reads, TCRdb lists one record per CDR3 protein. The table has more than 15,000 distinct CDR3 sequences, approximately 70% seen once. Sequences were derived from T cells from blood (PBMCs), unsorted or a sorted subset (not recorded which), sampled before or after yellow fever vaccination (not recorded which). The source of these receptors is a woman aged 18-30 years who received the yellow fever vaccine.

The chain carries TRBV2 and TRBJ2-3; D is ambiguous. This CDR3 comprises 13 residues. The germline gives CDR1 SNHLY, CDR2 FYNNEI. Trimming removed 5 bases from V and 3 bases from J, with 9 bases in between. The CDR3 is CASSPDVTDTQYF. The CDR3 nucleotides read TGTGCCAGCAGTCCCGACGTTACAGATACGCAGTATTTT.

The chain couples TRBV14 to TRBJ2-7; D is perhaps TRBD2 (6 bases). V was pared by 2 bases and J by 3 bases, with 14 bases between. CDR3 size: 15 residues. Germline V lookup: CDR1 SGHDN, CDR2 FVKESK. CDR3 coding DNA: TGTGCCAGCAGCCAACAGGAGGGACGGGTCTACGAGCAGTACTTC. This gives the protein CASSQQEGRVYEQYF.

The V and J genes are TRBV18 and TRBJ1-1; D is unclear. The length of the CDR3 is 16 residues. Trimming removed 3 bases from V and 6 bases from J, with 20 bases in between. The germline V gene has CDR1 KGHSH and CDR2 LQKENI. The CDR3 reads CASSPDLPGYGAEAFF. The CDR3 DNA sequence: TGTGCCAGCTCACCCGATTTGCCTGGGTATGGGGCTGAAGCTTTCTTT.

This clonotype was counted between two and nine times. The chain couples TRBV20-1 to TRBJ2-6; tentatively, D is TRBD1 (5 bases). This CDR3 has 14 amino acids. The V end was cut by 5 bases, the J end by 4 bases, with 12 bases between. Germline lookup yields CDR1 DFQATT and CDR2 SNEGSKA (reference sequence). The CDR3 loop reads CSARWGPGANVLTF. The CDR3 DNA is TGCAGTGCTCGGTGGGGCCCCGGGGCCAACGTCCTGACTTTC.

Written as DNA, the CDR3 is TGTGCCAGCAGTGACACGGTCCTAAGCAATCAGCCCCAGCATTTT. Translating it yields CASSDTVLSNQPQHF. The genes are TRBV6-4 and TRBJ1-5; D is unresolved. The germline V gene encodes CDR1 MRHNA and CDR2 SNTAGT. The CDR3 is 15 residues long. V was shortened by 2 bases and J by 1 base, with 9 bases between the two germline ends.

The CDR3 DNA reads as TGTGCCAGCAGCCGTACCGGGACAGGTTACACAGATACGCAGTATTTT. It yields the protein CASSRTGTGYTDTQYF. The chain carries TRBV7-9 and TRBJ2-3; 8 positions match TRBD1. Looked up from germline, CDR1 is SEHNR and CDR2 is FQNEAQ (reference sequence). The CDR3 is made up of 16 amino acids. V lost 5 bases to trimming and J lost 2 bases; unmatched junction nucleotides: 9.

In its sample, this clonotype was seen a few times. This chain joins TRBV5-5 and TRBJ2-2; D is unresolved. CDR1 and CDR2 from the germline V gene are SGHKS and YYEKEE (reference sequence). The CDR3 runs to 13 residues. V was trimmed by 3 bases and J by 3 bases, leaving 6 bases between them. CDR3 residues: CASSWADTGELFF. The CDR3 nucleotides are TGTGCCAGCAGCTGGGCGGACACCGGGGAGCTGTTTTTT.

This clonotype was seen a few times. The chain couples TRBV29-1 to TRBJ2-1, with 10 positions matching TRBD2. The CDR3 loop spans 13 amino acids. In germline, CDR1 is SQVTM, CDR2 ANQGSEA. The J segment lost 9 bases and the V segment lost 5 bases, leaving 7 bases of the junction unmatched. The CDR3 DNA reads as TGCAGCGTTTGGACTAGCGGACACGGTGAGCAGTTCTTC. This codes for CSVWTSGHGEQFF.

The V call is TRBV4-3, the J call TRBJ2-3; 10 bases line up with TRBD2. CDR3 length: 17 residues. With V trimmed by 0 bases and J by 1 base, 4 bases remained unmatched. Germline values: CDR1 LGHNA, CDR2 YSLEER. DNA of the CDR3: TGCGCCAGCAGCCAAGATCCCCTAGCGGGAGGCACAGATACGCAGTATTTT. Its protein product is CASSQDPLAGGTDTQYF.

The V and J genes are TRBV12-3 or TRBV12-4 and TRBJ1-1; D gene ambiguous. The V and J ends lost 9 bases and 0 bases respectively, with 5 bases between them. The CDR3 length is 11 residues. CDR3 DNA sequence: TGTGCCAGTCGGTTGAACACTGAAGCTTTCTTT. This gives the protein CASRLNTEAFF.

The chain carries TRBV13 and TRBJ2-1; D not resolved. V was trimmed by 6 bases and J by 3 bases, leaving 12 bases between them. This CDR3 comprises 14 residues. Per the germline V gene, CDR1 is PRHDT and CDR2 is FYEKMQ (reference sequence). The chain's CDR3 is CASRRTEVYNEQFF. The CDR3 DNA is TGTGCCAGCAGAAGGACCGAAGTCTACAATGAGCAGTTCTTC.

V and J are TRBV28 and TRBJ2-2; the D gene could be TRBD1 or TRBD2 (5 bases each). The V end lost 7 bases, the J end lost 0 bases, and 9 bases lay between the germline ends. Looked up from germline, CDR1 is MDHEN and CDR2 is SYDVKM. The CDR3 runs 14 residues. The CDR3 coding sequence is TGTGCCAGCACCTGGGGGACGAACACCGGGGAGCTGTTTTTT. Translation gives CASTWGTNTGELFF.

The chain uses TRBV7-9 and TRBJ1-3; 7 bases fit TRBD1. V dropped 5 bases and J dropped 3; count of bases not matched to a gene: 7. The germline CDR1 and CDR2 sequences are SEHNR and FQNEAQ (reference sequence). The CDR3 extends over 15 amino acids. DNA for the CDR3: TGTGCCAGCAGCCCACCACAGGGGTTTGGAAACACCATATATTTT. Its translation: CASSPPQGFGNTIYF.

The chain uses TRBV5-1 and TRBJ2-2; D ambiguous. Trimming removed 4 bases from V and 4 bases from J, with 17 bases in between. This CDR3 is built from 16 residues. Germline V gives CDR1 SGHRS, CDR2 YFSETQ. CDR3 sequence: CASSQTWGSGTGELFF. Written as DNA, the CDR3 is TGCGCCAGCAGCCAAACGTGGGGTAGTGGCACCGGGGAGCTGTTTTTT.

The CDR3 region is CSARDEGRGGYEQYF. The CDR3 DNA reads as TGCAGTGCTAGAGATGAGGGCAGGGGAGGCTACGAGCAGTACTTC. The chain links TRBV20-1 to TRBJ2-7; the D gene could be TRBD1 or TRBD2 (6 bases each). Germline V gene sequence: CDR1 DFQATT, CDR2 SNEGSKA (reference sequence). The CDR3 is made up of 15 amino acids. The V gene lost 0 bases and the J gene lost 3 bases, with 15 bases spanning the gap.

The chain combines TRBV5-6 with TRBJ1-1; 8 nucleotides line up with TRBD1. Germline loops: CDR1 SGHDT, CDR2 YYEEEE. With 2 bases clipped from V and 0 bases from J, the junction kept 6 bases outside the gene matches. CDR3 length: 16 residues. CDR3 nucleotides: TGTGCCAGCAGCTTTGACAGGGGTAAAATGAACACTGAAGCTTTCTTT. Amino acid sequence: CASSFDRGKMNTEAFF. Full variable domain (rest looked up from reference TRBV5-6 and TRBJ1-1): DAGVTQSPTHLIKTRGQQVTLRCSPKSGHDTVSWYQQALGQGPQFIFQYYEEEERQRGNFPDRFSGHQFPNYSSELNVNALLLGDSALYLCASSFDRGKMNTEAFFGQGTRLTVV.

The chain links TRBV5-1 to TRBJ2-1; 12 nucleotides agree with TRBD2. Germline V gives CDR1 SGHRS, CDR2 YFSETQ. The CDR3 has 16 residues. Losses at the gene ends were 1 base for V and 8 bases for J; bases not matched to a gene: 7. DNA of the CDR3: TGCGCCAGCAGCTTGTCTAGCGGGGGGGCCATCGATGAGCAGTTCTTC. This encodes CASSLSSGGAIDEQFF.

There are a few counts of this clonotype. This rearrangement joins TRBV29-1 to TRBJ1-1; no clear D. V shed 6 bases and J shed 5 bases, with 7 bases lying between them. In germline, CDR1 is SQVTM, CDR2 ANQGSEA. CDR3 length equals 10 residues. The DNA of the CDR3 is TGCAGCGTCGTGGGGACTGAAGCTTTCTTT. Its protein product is CSVVGTEAFF.